This entry lists 10 T cell receptor beta chains sequenced from one sample in a study of T cell clones after liver transplantation. The protocol was immunoSEQ multiplex PCR, while the TCRdb copy is restricted to in-frame clones and leaves out a portion. Here the sample spans tens of thousands of clones, 60% to 80% being singletons. This material consisted of CD4+ T cells from blood, taken before liver transplant. These receptors were collected from a human donor who received a liver transplant.

The J gene is TRBJ2-7, the V gene TRBV5-4; TRBD1 might be the D (6 bases). The CDR3 is 14 amino acids. CDR1 is SGHNT and CDR2 is YYREEE in the germline V gene (reference sequence). V was clipped by 4 bases and J by 5 bases, with 16 bases between them. Here the CDR3 DNA reads TGTGCCAGCAGCCCAGACAGCCAGGGGCACGAGCAGTACTTC. Protein product: CASSPDSQGHEQYF. Looking up the rest from reference TRBV5-4 and TRBJ2-7 gives the full variable domain: ETGVTQSPTHLIKTRGQQVTLRCSSQSGHNTVSWYQQALGQGPQFIFQYYREEENGRGNFPPRFSGLQFPNYSSELNVNALELDDSALYLCASSPDSQGHEQYFGPGTRLTVT.

Only one count was recorded for this clone. The chain recombines TRBV7-3 with TRBJ2-3; D possibly corresponds to TRBD1 (5 bases). Trimming left V 3 bases short and J 2 bases short, with 6 bases between. Germline V gene sequence: CDR1 SGHTA, CDR2 FQGTGA. The CDR3 length is 13 residues. The CDR3 loop reads CASSFGHTDTQYF. The CDR3 bases are TGTGCCAGCAGCTTCGGACACACAGATACGCAGTATTTT.

This clone has just one count. The gene calls are TRBV2 and TRBJ1-1; D is perhaps TRBD1 (6 bases). The CDR3 has 13 residues. Germline CDR1 and CDR2: SNHLY and FYNNEI. Trimming removed 1 base from V and 3 bases from J, with 6 bases in between. CDR3 bases: TGTGCCAGCAGTGAAGACAGGGACACTGAAGCTTTCTTT. Protein product: CASSEDRDTEAFF.

This clone occurred once. This chain's CDR3 is CASSLNRVPYEQYF. The DNA for the CDR3 is TGTGCCAGCAGCTTAAACAGGGTCCCCTACGAGCAGTACTTC. The rearrangement links TRBV7-8 to TRBJ2-7; possibly TRBD1 for D (6 bases). V lost 2 bases and J lost 2, with 10 bases in between. The CDR3 is made up of 14 amino acids. From germline, CDR1 is SGHVS and CDR2 FQNEAQ.

The chain employs TRBV2 and TRBJ2-7, with D tentatively TRBD1 (5 bases). The CDR3 consists of 10 residues. Deletions cut 7 bases from V and 5 bases from J, with 6 bases between. CDR1 SNHLY and CDR2 FYNNEI come from the germline V gene. Written as DNA, the CDR3 is TGTGCCAGCACAGGGAACGAGCAGTACTTC. Amino acids: CASTGNEQYF.

The CDR3 region is CASSPGQGADYGYTF. For the CDR3, the DNA is TGTGCCAGCAGTCCTGGACAGGGGGCGGACTATGGCTACACCTTC. The chain has TRBV6-4 and TRBJ1-2; TRBD1 agrees at 11 bases. The V and J ends lost 5 bases and 3 bases, in that order; junction bases with no gene match: 5. Germline CDR1 and CDR2: MRHNA and SNTAGT. The length of the CDR3 is 15 residues.

This clone has more than one count but fewer than ten. The V call is TRBV28, the J call TRBJ1-5, with 9 positions matching TRBD1. V shed 6 bases, J shed 2 bases, and the junction held 8 bases outside the gene matches. The CDR3 covers 16 residues. Germline CDR1 MDHEN, CDR2 SYDVKM. The DNA of the CDR3 is TGTGCCAGCAGGCCCGCGAACAGGGGGCGCAATCAGCCCCAGCATTTT. Encoded protein: CASRPANRGRNQPQHF.

V usage is TRBV5-1 and J usage is TRBJ1-3; D might be TRBD1 (6 bases). The CDR3 sequence is 15 residues long. CDR1 SGHRS and CDR2 YFSETQ come from the germline V gene. V was trimmed by 4 bases and J by 0 bases, leaving 11 bases between them. As DNA, the CDR3 is TGCGCCAGCAGCGCGGACAGTTACTCTGGAAACACCATATATTTT. The encoded protein is CASSADSYSGNTIYF.

The rearrangement links TRBV2 to TRBJ2-7; 10 nucleotides agree with TRBD1. The trim removed 2 bases at V and 7 bases at J, leaving 2 bases unmatched. Germline V gene sequence: CDR1 SNHLY, CDR2 FYNNEI. CDR3 length: 13 residues. CDR3 sequence: CASSERGQGEQYF. The CDR3 bases are TGTGCCAGCAGTGAACGGGGACAGGGGGAGCAGTACTTC.

This chain links TRBV6-1 with TRBJ1-4; the D is unclear. V was clipped by 1 base and J by 2 bases, with 8 bases between them. The germline gives CDR1 MNHNS, CDR2 SASEGT. CDR3 size: 15 residues. The CDR3 region is CASSEVRLTNEKLFF. In nucleotides, the CDR3 is TGTGCCAGCAGTGAAGTGAGGTTGACTAATGAAAAACTGTTTTTT.